This T cell receptor (beta chain) was profiled in a study of blood T cell repertoires in COVID-19. Overall study: The United States, Italy and Spain provided the acute and convalescent COVID-19 samples. T cells, B-cell-depleted T cells, or PBMCs provided the cDNA or gDNA that served as material.

Study processing details: It was from reference gene primer amplification that nucleated cell counts were estimated. Clones were sequenced by immunoSEQ multiplex PCR, and TCRdb holds only the in-frame ones, with some missing. The V and J calls and the clone size are those of that table, but D and trimming were determined from the DNA. The top ten hold approximately 0.25% of the sample, which has roughly 700,000 clones, approximately 90% seen once. In this sample, this clone turned up once. V was clipped by 11 bases and J by 2 bases, with 11 bases between them. Germline CDR1 MNHEY, CDR2 SVGAGI. The CDR3 is 12 residues long.

This sequence originates from a woman aged 18-35 years with acute or convalescent COVID-19. This chain uses TRBV6-5 with TRBJ2-3; perhaps TRBD1 as D (6 bases). Sequenced: peripheral blood. CDR3 nucleotide sequence: TGTGCCTGCCGGGACATCACAGATACGCAGTATTTT. Its protein is CACRDITDTQYF.